Listed here are 9 T cell receptor beta chains from one sample, sequenced in a study of T cells after somatic rescue of genetic block. Here immunoSEQ multiplex PCR was the method, and the copy in TCRdb shows in-frame clones only, minus some. The table lists about 72,000 clones, roughly 88% of them singletons. The source material was peripheral blood mononuclear cells (PBMCs). Receptors originate from a young man.

CDR3 residues: CASSLVPRSETQYF. CDR3 in DNA: TGTGCCAGCAGCTTAGTCCCCCGGAGCGAGACCCAGTACTTC. The chain employs TRBV7-9 and TRBJ2-5; unclear D gene. CDR1 and CDR2 (germline): SEHNR, FQNEAQ (reference sequence). V lost 1 base and J lost 5, with 11 bases in between. The CDR3 loop spans 14 amino acids. Full variable domain (outside the CDR3, taken from reference TRBV7-9 and TRBJ2-5): DTGVSQNPRHKITKRGQNVTFRCDPISEHNRLYWYRQTLGQGPEFLTYFQNEAQLEKSRLLSDRFSAERPKGSFSTLEIQRTEQGDSAMYLCASSLVPRSETQYFGPGTRLLVL.

The rearrangement links TRBV10-3 to TRBJ2-5; D call uncertain. Deletions cut 0 bases from V and 4 bases from J, with 0 bases between. CDR3 length equals 11 residues. The germline CDR1 and CDR2 sequences are ENHRY and SYGVKD. CDR3 DNA: TGTGCCATCAGTGAGTCAGAGACCCAGTACTTC. It specifies CAISESETQYF.

The chain is built from TRBV21-1 and TRBJ1-1. TRBV21-1 is recorded as a pseudogene. The CDR3 sequence is 16 residues long. CDR3: CASSQRDGLKPPEAFF. The CDR3 coding sequence is TGTGCCAGCAGCCAACGGGACGGCCTCAAGCCCCCTGAAGCTTTCTTT.

The gene calls are TRBV28 and TRBJ1-3; D is unclear. Trimming stripped 5 bases from V and 3 bases from J, with 11 bases between. This CDR3 is 14 amino acids long. Looked up from germline, CDR1 is MDHEN and CDR2 is SYDVKM. CDR3 nucleotides: TGTGCCAGCAGTGGAGAGTTAAATGGAAACACCATATATTTT. Protein product: CASSGELNGNTIYF.

In its sample, this clone was seen a few times. The chain uses TRBV19 and TRBJ2-1; no clear D gene. V lost 5 bases to trimming and J lost 8 bases, with 7 bases between them. CDR1 and CDR2 from the germline V gene are LNHDA and SQIVND (reference sequence). This CDR3 spans 11 amino acids. As DNA, the CDR3 is TGTGCCAGTAGTCATACGGATGAGCAGTTCTTC. Encoded protein: CASSHTDEQFF.

The J gene is TRBJ2-2, the V gene TRBV4-2; 9 nucleotides match TRBD1. There are 16 residues in the CDR3. Germline V lookup: CDR1 LGHNA, CDR2 YNFKEQ. The ends lost 3 bases at V and 6 bases at J; junction bases unmatched: 8. The CDR3, as DNA: TGTGCCAGCAGCCAGATAGACAGGGGGTCGTCCGGGGAGCTGTTTTTT. Its translation is CASSQIDRGSSGELFF.

The genes are TRBV4-2 and TRBJ1-3; D perhaps matches TRBD1 (6 bases). The CDR3 contains 16 residues. Per the germline V gene, CDR1 is LGHNA and CDR2 is YNFKEQ. V dropped 4 bases and J dropped 4 bases, with 17 bases sitting between them. DNA for the CDR3: TGTGCCAGCAGCCTGGGACATATGGGCGACGGAAACACCATATATTTT. Its translation is CASSLGHMGDGNTIYF.

This chain joins TRBV5-1 and TRBJ2-5; 9 bases are a match to TRBD2. Per germline, CDR1 SGHRS and CDR2 YFSETQ. There are 15 residues in the CDR3. Germline trimming cut 0 bases from V and 5 bases from J; bases unmatched to any gene: 5. The CDR3 spells CASSLGIAGAETQYF. CDR3 in DNA: TGCGCCAGCAGCTTGGGGATAGCGGGAGCCGAGACCCAGTACTTC.

The V and J genes are TRBV7-2 and TRBJ1-1; no clear D gene. CDR1 is SGHTA and CDR2 is FQGNSA in the germline V gene. The CDR3 is made up of 15 amino acids. Trimming took 1 base from V and 0 from J, leaving 9 bases between them. The DNA for the CDR3 is TGTGCCAGCAGCTTAGTTACGCGGCTGAACACTGAAGCTTTCTTT. Translated: CASSLVTRLNTEAFF.